The next 5 T cell receptor beta chains were all read from a single sample in a study of spatial heterogeneity in lung cancer (dated by TCRdb to about 2019). The library was made by 5' RACE. The sequencer listed for this sample is NextSeq 500. TCRdb redid the processing of the public reads, applying fastp at Q25 and MiXCR, and retained in-frame beta chains. Each entry merges the rows of one CDR3 protein and shows their most common DNA and genes. This sample comprises 8,500 to 10,000 distinct CDR3 sequences, 54% of them detected only once. The ten most abundant clones make up about 28% of the sample. In the paper's terms, the time point label means: sample taken at primary tumor resection. General findings and caveats noted by the study authors: The number of expanded intratumoral alpha and beta TCRs correlated with the tumor nonsynonymous mutation count.

The antigens of these receptors remain unknown. The sequencing here drew on lung tumor tissue, taken at surgery. All receptors come from a female donor with early-stage non-small cell lung cancer.

A word on this clonotype: A library made for alpha chains picked up this beta chain off target, so its size means little. This chain joins TRBV20-1 and TRBJ2-3; D is ambiguous. Germline-derived CDR1 and CDR2 are DFQATT and SNEGSKA (reference sequence). The CDR3 covers 14 residues. Trimming stripped 3 bases from V and 1 base from J, with 11 bases between. For the CDR3, the DNA is TGCAGTGCTAGGATTAGCATTGGCACAGATACGCAGTATTTT. As protein: CSARISIGTDTQYF.

A word on this clonotype: This beta chain is off target for a library built for alpha chains, so its abundance means little. The gene calls are TRBV7-3 and TRBJ2-7; D may be TRBD2 (5 bases). The V and J ends lost 5 bases and 0 bases respectively, with 11 bases between them. CDR1 and CDR2 from the germline V gene are SGHTA and FQGTGA. The CDR3 is made up of 14 amino acids. The CDR3 is CASSPQRNSYEQYF. The CDR3 bases are TGTGCCAGCAGCCCGCAGCGGAACTCCTACGAGCAGTACTTC.

The sample holds one count of this clonotype. This beta chain is an off-target read within a library intended for alpha chains, so its frequency means little. V and J are TRBV29-1 and TRBJ1-1, with 7 positions matching TRBD1. Germline trimming cut 4 bases from V and 3 bases from J; bases unmatched to any gene: 11. The CDR3 contains 15 residues. Germline CDR1 reads SQVTM; CDR2 reads ANQGSEA. The CDR3 sequence: CSVGPGQATYTEAFF. In DNA, the CDR3 is TGCAGCGTTGGCCCAGGACAGGCGACCTACACTGAAGCTTTCTTT. Filled out from reference TRBV29-1 and TRBJ1-1, the complete variable domain reads SAVISQKPSRDICQRGTSLTIQCQVDSQVTMMFWYRQQPGQSLTLIATANQGSEATYESGFVIDKFPISRPNLTFSTLTVSNMSPEDSSIYLCSVGPGQATYTEAFFGQGTRLTVV.

As for this clonotype: As an off-target read in a library built for alpha chains, this beta chain has a frequency of little significance. The chain carries TRBV6-1 and TRBJ1-5, with D maybe TRBD1 (6 bases). The V gene lost 6 bases and the J gene lost 7 bases, with 13 bases spanning the gap. This CDR3 is built from 13 residues. Germline loops: CDR1 MNHNS, CDR2 SASEGT. The CDR3 coding sequence is TGTGCCAGCAGATCAGGGGATAGCCAGCCCCAGCATTTT. Protein: CASRSGDSQPQHF.

Comments on this clonotype: This beta chain slipped into a library made for alpha chains as a stray read, so its size is not meaningful. CDR3 nucleotides: TGTGCCACCAGACAGGGGAGCACTGAAGCTTTCTTT. Its translation is CATRQGSTEAFF. The rearrangement joins TRBV3-1 to TRBJ1-1; 8 nucleotides agree with TRBD1. Germline V gene data show CDR1 as LGHDT and CDR2 as YNNKEL (reference sequence). The CDR3 extends over 12 amino acids. The V and J ends lost 10 bases and 4 bases, in that order; junction bases with no gene match: 5.